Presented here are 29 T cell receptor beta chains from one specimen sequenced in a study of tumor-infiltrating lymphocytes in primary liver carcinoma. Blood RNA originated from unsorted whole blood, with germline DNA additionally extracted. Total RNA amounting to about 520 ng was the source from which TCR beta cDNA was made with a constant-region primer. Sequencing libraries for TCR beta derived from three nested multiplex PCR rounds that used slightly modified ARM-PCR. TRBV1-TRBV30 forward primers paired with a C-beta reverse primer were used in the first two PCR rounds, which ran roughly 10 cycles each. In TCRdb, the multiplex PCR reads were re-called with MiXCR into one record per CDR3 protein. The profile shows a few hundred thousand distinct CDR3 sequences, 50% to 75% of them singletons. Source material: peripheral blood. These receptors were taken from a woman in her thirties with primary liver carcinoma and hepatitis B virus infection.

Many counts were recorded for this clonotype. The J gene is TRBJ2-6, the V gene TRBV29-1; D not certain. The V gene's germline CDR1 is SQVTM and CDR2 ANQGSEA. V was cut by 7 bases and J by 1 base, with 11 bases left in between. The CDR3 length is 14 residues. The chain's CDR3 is CSAPDASGANVLTF. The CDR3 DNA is TGCAGCGCCCCCGACGCTTCTGGGGCCAACGTCCTGACTTTC.

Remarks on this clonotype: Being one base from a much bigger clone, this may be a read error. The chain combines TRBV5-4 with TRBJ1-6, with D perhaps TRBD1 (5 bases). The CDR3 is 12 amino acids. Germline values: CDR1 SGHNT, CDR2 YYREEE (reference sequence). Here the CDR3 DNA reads TGTGCCGGCAGCTGGGACAATTCACCCCTCCACTTT. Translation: CAGSWDNSPLHF.

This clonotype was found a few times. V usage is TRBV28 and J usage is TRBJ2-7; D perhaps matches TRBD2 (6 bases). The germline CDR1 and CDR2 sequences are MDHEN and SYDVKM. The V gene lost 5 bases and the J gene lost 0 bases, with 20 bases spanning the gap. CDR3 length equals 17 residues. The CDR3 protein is CASSPFRQAGNSYEQYF. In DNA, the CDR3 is TGTGCCAGCAGTCCCTTTAGGCAGGCGGGGAACTCCTACGAGCAGTACTTC.

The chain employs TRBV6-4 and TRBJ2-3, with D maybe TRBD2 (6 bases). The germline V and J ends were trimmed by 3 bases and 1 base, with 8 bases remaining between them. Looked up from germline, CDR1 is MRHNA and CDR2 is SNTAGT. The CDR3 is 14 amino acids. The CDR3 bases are TGTGCCAGCAGTGAAGGAGGGGGCACAGATACGCAGTATTTT. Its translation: CASSEGGGTDTQYF.

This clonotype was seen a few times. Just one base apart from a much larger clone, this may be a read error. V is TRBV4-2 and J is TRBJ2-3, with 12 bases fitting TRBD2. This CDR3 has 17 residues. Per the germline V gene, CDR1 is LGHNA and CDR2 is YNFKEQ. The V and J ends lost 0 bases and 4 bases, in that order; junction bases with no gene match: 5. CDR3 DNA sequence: TGTGCCAGCAGCCAAGATTCTAGCGGGAGGGGTCCAGATACGCAGTATTTT. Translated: CASSQDSSGRGPDTQYF.

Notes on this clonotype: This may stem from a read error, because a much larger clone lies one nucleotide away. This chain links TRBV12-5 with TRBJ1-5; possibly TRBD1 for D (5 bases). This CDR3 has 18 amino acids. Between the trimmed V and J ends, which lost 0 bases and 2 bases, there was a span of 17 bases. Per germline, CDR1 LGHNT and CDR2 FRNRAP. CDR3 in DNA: TGTGCTAGTGGTTTGGTACCATTTGGGCAGGGCCGCAATCAGCCCCAGCATTTT. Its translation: CASGLVPFGQGRNQPQHF.

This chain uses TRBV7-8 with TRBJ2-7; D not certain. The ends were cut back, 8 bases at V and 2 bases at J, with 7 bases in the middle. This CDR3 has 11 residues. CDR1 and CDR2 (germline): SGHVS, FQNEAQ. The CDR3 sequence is CASSAPYEQYF. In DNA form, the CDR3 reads TGTGCCAGCTCGGCACCCTACGAGCAGTACTTC. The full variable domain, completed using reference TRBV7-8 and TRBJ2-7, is GAGVSQSPRYKVAKRGQDVALRCDPISGHVSLFWYQQALGQGPEFLTYFQNEAQLDKSGLPSDRFFAERPEGSVSTLKIQRTQQEDSAVYLCASSAPYEQYFGPGTRLTVT.

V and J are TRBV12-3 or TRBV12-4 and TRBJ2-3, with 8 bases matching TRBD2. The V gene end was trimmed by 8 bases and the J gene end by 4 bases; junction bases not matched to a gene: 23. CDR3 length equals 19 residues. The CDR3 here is CASSPFPGLVGGWADTQYF. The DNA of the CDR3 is TGTGCCAGCTCACCTTTCCCGGGACTAGTGGGAGGGTGGGCAGATACGCAGTATTTT.

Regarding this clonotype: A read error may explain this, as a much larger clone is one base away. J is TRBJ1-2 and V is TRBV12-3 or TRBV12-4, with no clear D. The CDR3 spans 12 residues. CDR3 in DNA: TGTGCCGGCAGTTTTACCGGCTATGGCTACACCTTC. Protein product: CAGSFTGYGYTF.

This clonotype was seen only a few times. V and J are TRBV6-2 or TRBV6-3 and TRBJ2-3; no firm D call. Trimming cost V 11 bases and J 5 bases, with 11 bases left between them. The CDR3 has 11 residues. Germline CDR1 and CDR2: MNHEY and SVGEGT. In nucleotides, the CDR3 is TGTGCCTGGATCGGCGAAGATACGCAGTATTTT. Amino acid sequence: CAWIGEDTQYF.

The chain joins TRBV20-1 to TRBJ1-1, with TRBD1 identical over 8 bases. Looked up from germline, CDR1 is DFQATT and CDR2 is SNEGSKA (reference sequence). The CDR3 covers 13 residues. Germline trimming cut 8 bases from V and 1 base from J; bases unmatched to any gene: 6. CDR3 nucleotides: TGCAGTACTTTTGGACAGGGGAACACTGAAGCTTTCTTT. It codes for CSTFGQGNTEAFF.

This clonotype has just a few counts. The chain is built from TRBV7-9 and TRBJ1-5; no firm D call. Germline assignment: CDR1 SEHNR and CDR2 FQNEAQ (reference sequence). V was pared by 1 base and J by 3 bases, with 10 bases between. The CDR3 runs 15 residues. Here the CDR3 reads CASSLVVRNNQPQHF. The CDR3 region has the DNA TGTGCCAGCAGCTTAGTTGTCAGAAACAATCAGCCCCAGCATTTT. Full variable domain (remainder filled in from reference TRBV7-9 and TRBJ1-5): DTGVSQNPRHKITKRGQNVTFRCDPISEHNRLYWYRQTLGQGPEFLTYFQNEAQLEKSRLLSDRFSAERPKGSFSTLEIQRTEQGDSAMYLCASSLVVRNNQPQHFGDGTRLSIL.

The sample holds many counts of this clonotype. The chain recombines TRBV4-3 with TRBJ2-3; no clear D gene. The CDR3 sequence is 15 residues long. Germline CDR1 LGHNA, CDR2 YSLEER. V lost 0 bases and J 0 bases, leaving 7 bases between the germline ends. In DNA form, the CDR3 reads TGCGCCAGCAGCCAAGAAGCGACTAGCACAGATACGCAGTATTTT. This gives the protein CASSQEATSTDTQYF.

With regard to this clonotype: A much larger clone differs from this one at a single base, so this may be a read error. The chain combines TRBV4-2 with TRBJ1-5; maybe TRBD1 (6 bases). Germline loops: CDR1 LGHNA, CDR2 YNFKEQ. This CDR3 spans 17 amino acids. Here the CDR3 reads CAGSHSFKTGPGQPQHF. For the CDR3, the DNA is TGCGCCGGCAGCCATTCCTTCAAGACAGGCCCAGGGCAGCCCCAGCATTTT.

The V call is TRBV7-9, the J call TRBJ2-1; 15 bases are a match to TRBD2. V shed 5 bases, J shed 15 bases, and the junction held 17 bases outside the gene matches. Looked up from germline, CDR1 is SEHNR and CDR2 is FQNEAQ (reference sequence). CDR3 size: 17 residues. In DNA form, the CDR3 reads TGTGCCAGCAGCCCTCGGCGGGGACTAGCGGGGGGAACAAAGCGGTTCTTC. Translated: CASSPRRGLAGGTKRFF.

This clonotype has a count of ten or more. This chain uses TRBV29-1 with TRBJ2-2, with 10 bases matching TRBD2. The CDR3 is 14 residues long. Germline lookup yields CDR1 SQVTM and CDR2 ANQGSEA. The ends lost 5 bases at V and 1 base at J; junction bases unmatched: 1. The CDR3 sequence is CSVRLAGNTGELFF. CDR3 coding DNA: TGCAGCGTTCGACTAGCGGGGAACACCGGGGAGCTGTTTTTT.

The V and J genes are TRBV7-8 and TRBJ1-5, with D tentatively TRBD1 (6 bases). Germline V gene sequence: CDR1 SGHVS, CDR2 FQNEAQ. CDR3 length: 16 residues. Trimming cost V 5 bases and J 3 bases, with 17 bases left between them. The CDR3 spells CASSPGGANLNQPQHF. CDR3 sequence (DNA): TGTGCCAGCAGCCCGGGGGGGGCGAACCTCAATCAGCCCCAGCATTTT.

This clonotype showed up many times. The CDR3 DNA is TGTGCCAGCAGCTTGGGGACAGGGGACTATGGCTACACCTTC. Protein product: CASSLGTGDYGYTF. V usage is TRBV5-4 and J usage is TRBJ1-2; 9 bases are a match to TRBD1. From germline, CDR1 is SGHNT and CDR2 YYREEE (reference sequence). The CDR3 is made up of 14 amino acids. The V and J ends lost 0 bases and 3 bases, in that order; junction bases with no gene match: 0.

The CDR3 region is CASSQDVTSGKFF. The CDR3 DNA reads TGTGCCAGCAGCCAAGATGTGACTAGCGGGAAGTTCTTC. This chain connects TRBV4-2 to TRBJ2-1; TRBD2 agrees at 11 bases. From germline, CDR1 is LGHNA and CDR2 YNFKEQ. This CDR3 has 13 amino acids. J was trimmed by 14 bases and V by 0 bases; bases with no gene match: 3.

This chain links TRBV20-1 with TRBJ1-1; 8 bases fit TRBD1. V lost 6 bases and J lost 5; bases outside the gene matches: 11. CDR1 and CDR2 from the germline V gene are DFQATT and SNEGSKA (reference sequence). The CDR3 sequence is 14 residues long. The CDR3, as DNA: TGCAGTGCAAAGGGACAGGCGAGATGGACTGAAGCTTTCTTT. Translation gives CSAKGQARWTEAFF.

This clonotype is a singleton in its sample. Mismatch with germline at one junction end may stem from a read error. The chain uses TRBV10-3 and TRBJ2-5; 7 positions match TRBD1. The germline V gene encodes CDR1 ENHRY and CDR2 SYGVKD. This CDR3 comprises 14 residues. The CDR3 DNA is TGTGCCATCAGTAGGGGACAGTCTCAAGGGACCCAGTACTTC. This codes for CAISRGQSQGTQYF.

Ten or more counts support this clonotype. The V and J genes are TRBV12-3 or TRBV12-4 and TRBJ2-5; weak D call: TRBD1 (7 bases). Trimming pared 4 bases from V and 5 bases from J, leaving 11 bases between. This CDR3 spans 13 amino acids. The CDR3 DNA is TGTGCCAGCAGTTCCAGGGGGAGGGAGACCCAGTACTTC. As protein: CASSSRGRETQYF.

The CDR3 protein is CASRTISGSLKTQYF. The DNA for the CDR3 is TGTGCCAGCAGAACGATTAGCGGGAGTCTAAAGACCCAGTACTTC. The J gene is TRBJ2-5, the V gene TRBV6-2 or TRBV6-3, with 9 bases fitting TRBD2. CDR1 and CDR2 (germline): MNHEY, SVGEGT. The CDR3 is 15 residues long. With V trimmed by 6 bases and J by 6 bases, 11 bases remained unmatched.

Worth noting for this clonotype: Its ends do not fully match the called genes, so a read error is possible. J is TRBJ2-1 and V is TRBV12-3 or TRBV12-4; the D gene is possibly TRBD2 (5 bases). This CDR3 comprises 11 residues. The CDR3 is CASSLRRNSVF. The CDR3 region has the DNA TGTGCCAGCAGTTTGCGGCGGAATAGCGTCTTC.

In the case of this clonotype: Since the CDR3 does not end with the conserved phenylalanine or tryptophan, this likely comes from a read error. This CDR3 reads CSVEKSGRGRAGYTI. CDR3 in DNA: TGCAGCGTTGAAAAGTCCGGGAGGGGGAGGGCTGGCTACACCATC. The chain is built from TRBV29-1 and TRBJ1-2; a possible D gene is TRBD1 (6 bases). This CDR3 contains 15 residues. Between the trimmed V and J ends, which lost 2 bases and 7 bases, there was a span of 20 bases. Germline values: CDR1 SQVTM, CDR2 ANQGSEA.

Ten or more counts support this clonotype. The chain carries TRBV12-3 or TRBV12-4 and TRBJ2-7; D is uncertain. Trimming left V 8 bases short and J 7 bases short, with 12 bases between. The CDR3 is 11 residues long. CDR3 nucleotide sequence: TGTGCCAGCGCCAGGACCCTTGAGCAGTACTTC. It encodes CASARTLEQYF.

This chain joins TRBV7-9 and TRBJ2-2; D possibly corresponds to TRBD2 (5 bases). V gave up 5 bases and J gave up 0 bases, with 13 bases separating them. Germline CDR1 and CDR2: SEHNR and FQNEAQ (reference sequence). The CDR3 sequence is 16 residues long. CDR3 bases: TGTGCCAGCAGCCCCTCCGGGATGTCGAACACCGGGGAGCTGTTTTTT. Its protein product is CASSPSGMSNTGELFF.

CDR3: CASNPGQGLKNIQYF. The CDR3 DNA reads as TGTGCCAGCAATCCGGGACAGGGGCTCAAAAACATTCAGTACTTC. This rearrangement joins TRBV6-6 to TRBJ2-4; TRBD1 agrees at 10 bases. This CDR3 is 15 amino acids long. V was pared by 7 bases and J by 3 bases, with 6 bases of the junction left unmatched. Germline loops: CDR1 MNHNY, CDR2 SVGAGI (reference sequence).

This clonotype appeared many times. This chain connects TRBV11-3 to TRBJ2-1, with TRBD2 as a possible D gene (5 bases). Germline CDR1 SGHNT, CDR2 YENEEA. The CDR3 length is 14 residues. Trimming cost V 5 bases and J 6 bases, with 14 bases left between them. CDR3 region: CASSRVLGANEQFF. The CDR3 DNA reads TGTGCCAGCAGCCGAGTTCTGGGAGCCAATGAGCAGTTCTTC.